The source of this T cell receptor beta chain is a study of shared clonotypes between healthy human individuals. In the naive CD8 group, cells lacked CD45RO and were positively selected for CCR7, so terminally differentiated effector memory CD45RA+ cells were left out. Profiled with immunoSEQ multiplex PCR; TCRdb holds only in-frame clones, not every one. The sample records about 750,000 clones, 80% to 95% being singletons. J lost 9 bases, V lost 6 bases, and 9 bases had no gene match. Per germline, CDR1 MDHEN and CDR2 SYDVKM. The CDR3 runs 15 residues. V gene TRBV28 combines with J gene TRBJ2-1, with 12 bases that match TRBD2. This receptor was identified in a man aged 30 to 39 in good health. The specimen sequenced was naive CD8+ T cells sorted from blood. The CDR3 DNA reads TGTGCCAGCAGGACGACTAGCGGGAGAGTCACTGAGCAGTTCTTC. Its protein is CASRTTSGRVTEQFF. Variable domain in full (rest from reference TRBV28 and TRBJ2-1): DVKVTQSSRYLVKRTGEKVFLECVQDMDHENMFWYRQDPGLGLRLIYFSYDVKMKEKGDIPEGYSVSREKKERFSLILESASTNQTSMYLCASRTTSGRVTEQFFGPGTRLTVL.